This T cell receptor (beta chain) was sequenced during a study of T cell responses to AZD1222 COVID-19 vaccine (dated by TCRdb to about 2021). Looking at the study overall: A total of under 250 trial participants underwent TCR sequencing, of whom more than 200 had received two doses of AZD1222 and some 26 had received two doses of the MenACWY control vaccine. Enrollment into the trials was organized by age into subgroups of 18-55, 56-69 and 70-plus years, and those subgroups contained roughly 160, 29 and 62 TCR-sequenced participants, respectively. Overall study results and their limits: CD4 TCRs associated with the vaccine covered the entire spike protein, and the dominant responses were in regions 160-218 and 743-854. Reportedly, almost half of the unique spike-specific TCRs recognized epitopes lying outside the regions that are mutated in the B.1.351 and B.1.1.7 variants. Conclusions about previously exposed vaccinees are limited because only six or seven AZD1222 recipients were SARS-CoV-2 seropositive at baseline. No day 14 peak-response samples were available, so repertoires were characterized only after the peak T cell response. After two AZD1222 doses, both the breadth and the depth of spike-specific TCRs were significantly higher than at day 0 and than in MenACWY recipients. In the small 56-69-year group, the increase in depth fell short of significance, most likely because of low power. Participants were mostly white British and included more females than males, and it was suggested by the authors that clonal diversity may have been underestimated.

To note about this clone: The antigen this receptor binds is unknown. Qualities for individual bases were not recorded, and no much larger clone is one base off.

The CDR3 regions of human TCRbeta chains were subjected to immunosequencing. The study's processing was this. Repertoire TCRs were checked for matches against a reference library of SARS-CoV-2-specific TCRs that had been generated using the MIRA antigen-specificity platform. Breadth was defined as the fraction of unique TCRs that were SARS-CoV-2-associated, and depth was defined as the fraction of total T cells that were SARS-CoV-2-associated. Using the MIRA data, each spike-specific TCR was mapped to the spike region that the TCR reacts to and placed in a CD4 or CD8 class. Log10-transformed breadth and depth values were compared by one-way ANOVA with Sidak's multiple comparisons tests. The table comes from immuneACCESS by way of TCRdb, which keeps in-frame sequences with V and J called. Part of the clones is missing from these tables; in studies checked, under half for an unresolved V gene and the rest for unknown reasons. Clone size and the V and J calls come from that table; the DNA yielded D and trimming. This sample gives about 46,000 clones in total; about 90% of them show up just once. The ten largest clones capture around 1.1% of the sample.

CDR1 MDHEN and CDR2 SYDVKM are derived from the germline V gene. The CDR3 spans 14 residues, from the cysteine through the phenylalanine. Left in the record is the CDR3 DNA by itself, 42 bases read in frame from the first base. V lost 6 bases and J lost 4 bases; the stretch between them is 15 bases long. The sample's time point label, decoded: about 28 days (+/-7) after the second vaccine dose. AZD1222 recipients whose second dose came at about 4 weeks and those whose second dose came at about 12 weeks were combined into one group, since spike-specific TCR depth and breadth did not differ between the two schedules. The vaccinee samples were drawn from two UK trials, COV001 and COV002, one of which was a single-blind randomized controlled phase 2/3 trial testing AZD1222 (ChAdOx1 nCoV-19) in healthy adults. For TCRbeta chain sequencing, PBMC samples were collected from trial participants at day 0 and at day 28 after the second dose.

The rearrangement joined TRBV28 to TRBJ2-5, with the identity of the D gene unclear. The clonotype originates from an adult who received the AZD1222 COVID-19 vaccine. Sequencing was performed on peripheral blood, taken 28 days after the second AZD1222 dose. Here is the DNA: TGTGCCAGCAGCCCTCGGTCAGGTCTAGAGACCCAGTACTTC. It encodes CASSPRSGLETQYF. The variable domain in full, with residues beyond the CDR3 obtained from the reference TRBV28 and TRBJ2-5 genes, is DVKVTQSSRYLVKRTGEKVFLECVQDMDHENMFWYRQDPGLGLRLIYFSYDVKMKEKGDIPEGYSVSREKKERFSLILESASTNQTSMYLCASSPRSGLETQYFGPGTRLLVL.